One and the same sample provided the 26 T cell receptor beta chains below, sequenced in a study of OX40 agonist ivuxolimab in advanced cancers. Assay: immunoSEQ multiplex PCR; the TCRdb copy retains only in-frame clones and omits some. The sample includes 35,000 to 50,000 clones, about 89% of them seen just once. Specimen: CD4+ or CD8+ T cells sorted from blood, collected in a trial of the OX40 agonist ivuxolimab. The receptors derive from an adult with an advanced solid tumor such as melanoma, head and neck, liver or kidney cancer.

The rearrangement uses TRBV4-3 and TRBJ1-4, with a weak D call TRBD1 (5 bases). V lost 2 bases to trimming and J lost 8 bases, with 12 bases between them. Germline CDR1 is LGHNA and CDR2 is YSLEER. CDR3 length: 14 residues. CDR3 DNA sequence: TGCGCCAGCAGCCAAACCGCGGGGGGAGAAAAACTGTTTTTT. Translation gives CASSQTAGGEKLFF.

V gene TRBV5-1 combines with J gene TRBJ1-2; D is unclear. The V gene lost 0 bases and the J gene lost 0 bases, with 15 bases spanning the gap. This CDR3 is 17 amino acids long. In germline, CDR1 is SGHRS, CDR2 YFSETQ. CDR3 region: CASSLAFVAQANYGYTF. In DNA form, the CDR3 reads TGCGCCAGCAGCTTGGCCTTCGTAGCCCAAGCTAACTATGGCTACACCTTC.

The V and J genes are TRBV4-3 and TRBJ1-2; D is undetermined. Between the trimmed V and J ends, which lost 0 bases and 4 bases, there was a span of 9 bases. This CDR3 comprises 14 residues. Germline V gene data show CDR1 as LGHNA and CDR2 as YSLEER. The DNA of the CDR3 is TGCGCCAGCAGCCAAGATCGGTGGAGCTATGGCTACACCTTC. It is translated as CASSQDRWSYGYTF.

CDR3 nucleotide sequence: TGTGCCAGCAGTGGGCCATCGGGGCTGGGTGGCGAGCAGTACTTC. It specifies CASSGPSGLGGEQYF. This chain connects TRBV11-3 to TRBJ2-7; D might be TRBD1 or TRBD2, each matching 5 bases. Germline CDR1 SGHNT, CDR2 YENEEA. This CDR3 contains 15 residues. Between the trimmed V and J ends, which lost 6 bases and 6 bases, there was a span of 21 bases.

The chain carries TRBV28 and TRBJ1-4; D perhaps matches TRBD1 (5 bases). V was clipped by 3 bases and J by 0 bases, with 8 bases between them. The CDR3 consists of 15 residues. Germline-derived CDR1 and CDR2 are MDHEN and SYDVKM. In DNA, the CDR3 is TGTGCCAGCAGTTTCACAGGAGCAACTAATGAAAAACTGTTTTTT. Translating gives CASSFTGATNEKLFF.

The chain is built from TRBV6-6 and TRBJ2-5; weak D call: TRBD2 (5 bases). CDR1 is MNHNY, CDR2 SVGAGI, per germline (reference sequence). Trimming removed 5 bases at V and 2 bases at J, with 12 bases between. This CDR3 spans 14 amino acids. CDR3 sequence (DNA): TGTGCCAGCAGTAAGATGGGAGTACAAGAGACCCAGTACTTC. Translating gives CASSKMGVQETQYF.

The chain recombines TRBV7-9 with TRBJ2-4, with D tentatively TRBD1 or TRBD2 (6 bases each). Trimming left V 0 bases short and J 7 bases short, with 10 bases between. The germline CDR1 and CDR2 sequences are SEHNR and FQNEAQ (reference sequence). CDR3 length equals 14 residues. The CDR3 DNA reads as TGTGCCAGCAGCTTAGCCGCCGGGGGCAACATTCAGTACTTC. Its translation is CASSLAAGGNIQYF.

CDR3 protein: CASNLWANNNEQFF. The CDR3 coding sequence is TGCGCCAGCAACCTCTGGGCCAACAACAATGAGCAGTTCTTC. The chain joins TRBV4-1 to TRBJ2-1; D not resolved. The CDR3 extends over 14 amino acids. Trimming removed 7 bases at V and 5 bases at J, with 15 bases between. Germline CDR1 is MGHRA and CDR2 is YSYEKL.

V is TRBV7-7 and J is TRBJ1-3; D may be TRBD1 (5 bases). Trimming removed 4 bases at V and 4 bases at J, with 11 bases between. The CDR3 is 14 amino acids. Germline CDR1 reads SSHAT; CDR2 reads FNYEAQ (reference sequence). The chain's CDR3 is CASSSGTYGNTIYF. In nucleotides, the CDR3 is TGTGCCAGCAGCTCCGGGACGTACGGAAACACCATATATTTT.

A single count supports this clone. Its ends do not fully match the called genes, so a read error is possible. The gene calls are TRBV5-4 and TRBJ1-2; 8 bases agree with TRBD1. Germline V gene data show CDR1 as SGHNT and CDR2 as YYREEE (reference sequence). This CDR3 is built from 18 residues. The CDR3 here is CAGSLGGGQGRSGYGYTF. DNA of the CDR3: TGTGCCGGCAGCTTGGGGGGCGGACAGGGCCGATCGGGCTATGGCTACACCTTC. The full variable domain, with the rest looked up from reference TRBV5-4 and TRBJ1-2, is ETGVTQSPTHLIKTRGQQVTLRCSSQSGHNTVSWYQQALGQGPQFIFQYYREEENGRGNFPPRFSGLQFPNYSSELNVNALELDDSALYLCAGSLGGGQGRSGYGYTFGSGTRLTVV.

V gene TRBV5-1 combines with J gene TRBJ1-4; D might be TRBD1 (5 bases). V lost 3 bases, J lost 4 bases, and 7 bases lay in between. Germline loops: CDR1 SGHRS, CDR2 YFSETQ. This CDR3 is built from 13 residues. The CDR3 sequence: CASSSGDNEKLFF. CDR3 nucleotide sequence: TGCGCCAGCAGCTCGGGGGATAATGAAAAACTGTTTTTT. Full variable domain (missing parts from reference TRBV5-1 and TRBJ1-4): KAGVTQTPRYLIKTRGQQVTLSCSPISGHRSVSWYQQTPGQGLQFLFEYFSETQRNKGNFPGRFSGRQFSNSRSEMNVSTLELGDSALYLCASSSGDNEKLFFGSGTQLSVL.

This clone came up once. This chain uses TRBV2 with TRBJ2-3, with TRBD2 as a possible D gene (6 bases). Trimming shortened V by 6 bases and J by 0 bases, and 16 bases separated the two germline ends. Germline CDR1 is SNHLY and CDR2 is FYNNEI. The CDR3 contains 16 residues. The CDR3 DNA is TGTGCCAGCAGGGCTGGGAGTGGGGGGAGCACAGATACGCAGTATTTT. This translates into CASRAGSGGSTDTQYF.

The chain recombines TRBV2 with TRBJ2-5, with D perhaps TRBD2 (6 bases). Germline CDR1 is SNHLY and CDR2 is FYNNEI. Trimming took off 0 bases at V and 11 bases at J, with 19 bases between the two ends. The CDR3 is 15 residues long. The CDR3 DNA reads TGTGCCAGCAGTGAAGCGCGACTAGTGGCCGGACGGCAGTACTTC. It codes for CASSEARLVAGRQYF. Variable domain in full (rest from reference TRBV2 and TRBJ2-5): EPEVTQTPSHQVTQMGQEVILRCVPISNHLYFYWYRQILGQKVEFLVSFYNNEISEKSEIFDDQFSVERPDGSNFTLKIRSTKLEDSAMYFCASSEARLVAGRQYFGPGTRLLVL.

The chain has TRBV7-9 and TRBJ2-1, with 12 positions matching TRBD1. CDR1 and CDR2 from the germline V gene are SEHNR and FQNEAQ (reference sequence). The CDR3 is 17 residues long. V was pared by 2 bases and J by 8 bases, with 10 bases of the junction left unmatched. CDR3 in DNA: TGTGCCAGCAGCTTATATTCCGGGACAGGGGGCTGGGATGAGCAGTTCTTC. Its translation: CASSLYSGTGGWDEQFF.

The rearrangement joins TRBV5-6 to TRBJ1-6; weak D call: TRBD1 (5 bases). V was clipped by 2 bases and J by 6 bases, with 9 bases between them. CDR1 is SGHDT, CDR2 YYEEEE, per germline. CDR3 length: 14 residues. The CDR3 here is CASSFRAANSPLHF. The CDR3 nucleotides read TGTGCCAGCAGCTTCAGGGCCGCTAATTCACCCCTCCACTTT.

The V gene is TRBV18, the J gene TRBJ1-3; no definite D call. This CDR3 spans 17 amino acids. CDR1 and CDR2 (germline): KGHSH, LQKENI. Trimming stripped 1 base from V and 0 bases from J, with 13 bases between. The CDR3 DNA reads as TGTGCCAGCTCACCACAATTACTGACGAGCTCTGGAAACACCATATATTTT. This sequence encodes CASSPQLLTSSGNTIYF.

This chain uses TRBV11-2 with TRBJ1-5, with TRBD1 as a possible D gene (6 bases). The CDR3 extends over 18 amino acids. The germline V gene encodes CDR1 SGHAT and CDR2 FQNNGV. V gave up 5 bases and J gave up 3 bases, with 23 bases separating them. The CDR3 spells CASSQGDIGGWINQPQHF. The CDR3 DNA is TGTGCCAGCAGCCAAGGGGACATTGGAGGCTGGATCAATCAGCCCCAGCATTTT.

V usage is TRBV10-3 and J usage is TRBJ2-3; the D call may be TRBD1 or TRBD2 (5 bases each). With 6 bases removed from V and 1 base from J, the gap between germline ends came to 5 bases. The CDR3 is 12 residues long. Germline V gene sequence: CDR1 ENHRY, CDR2 SYGVKD. CDR3 loop: CAIRGGTDTQYF. The CDR3 DNA reads as TGTGCCATCAGGGGGGGCACAGATACGCAGTATTTT.

This CDR3 is CASSLVRGGTEAFF. CDR3 bases: TGTGCCAGCAGCTTAGTAAGGGGGGGAACTGAAGCTTTCTTT. V and J are TRBV11-1 and TRBJ1-1, with D possibly TRBD1 on 6 matching bases. CDR3 length: 14 amino acids. V was cut by 1 base and J by 5 bases, with 11 bases left in between. Germline assignment: CDR1 SGHAT and CDR2 FQDESV (reference sequence).

The gene calls are TRBV10-3 and TRBJ1-1; perhaps TRBD1 as D (6 bases). Deletions cut 3 bases from V and 0 bases from J, with 8 bases between. The CDR3 is 14 amino acids. The V gene's germline CDR1 is ENHRY and CDR2 SYGVKD. The CDR3 nucleotides read TGTGCCATCAGTGACAGGGGACTGAACACTGAAGCTTTCTTT. It is translated as CAISDRGLNTEAFF.

The chain joins TRBV28 to TRBJ2-2; unclear D gene. CDR3 length: 13 residues. Trimming took 7 bases from V and 6 from J, leaving 12 bases between them. Germline CDR1 and CDR2: MDHEN and SYDVKM. The DNA of the CDR3 is TGTGCCAGCACCCATAGGTCGGCCGGGGAGCTGTTTTTT. This gives the protein CASTHRSAGELFF.

This sequence joins TRBV19 and TRBJ2-1; 9 nucleotides line up with TRBD1. Germline assignment: CDR1 LNHDA and CDR2 SQIVND (reference sequence). This CDR3 contains 16 residues. Trimming took 6 bases from V and 6 from J; bases not matched to a gene: 12. The CDR3, as DNA: TGTGCCAGTAGACCCCGGACAGGGGATATGAGCAATGAGCAGTTCTTC. Protein sequence: CASRPRTGDMSNEQFF.

This chain uses TRBV5-1 with TRBJ1-1; D is undetermined. Germline V CDR1 and CDR2: SGHRS, YFSETQ. Trimming removed 4 bases at V and 2 bases at J, with 12 bases between. CDR3 length: 14 amino acids. The CDR3 protein is CASSPLVANTEAFF. The CDR3 bases are TGCGCCAGCAGCCCTCTAGTAGCCAACACTGAAGCTTTCTTT.

The rearrangement links TRBV4-3 to TRBJ2-3; D unclear. The length of the CDR3 is 15 residues. V shed 0 bases and J shed 6 bases, with 13 bases lying between them. Germline V lookup: CDR1 LGHNA, CDR2 YSLEER. The CDR3: CASSQEGGSMDTQYF. DNA of the CDR3: TGCGCCAGCAGCCAAGAGGGCGGCTCCATGGATACGCAGTATTTT.

The V gene is TRBV29-1, the J gene TRBJ2-5; the D call may be TRBD1 or TRBD2 (5 bases each). Between the trimmed V and J ends, which lost 8 bases and 2 bases, there was a span of 12 bases. Germline assignment: CDR1 SQVTM and CDR2 ANQGSEA. The CDR3 runs to 12 residues. CDR3 residues: CSTRGPQETQYF. In DNA form, the CDR3 reads TGCAGCACCCGGGGCCCACAAGAGACCCAGTACTTC.

The chain recombines TRBV4-2 with TRBJ1-2; possible D gene TRBD1, 6 bases. The CDR3 extends over 15 amino acids. The germline gives CDR1 LGHNA, CDR2 YNFKEQ. V was clipped by 0 bases and J by 2 bases, with 10 bases between them. CDR3 DNA: TGTGCCAGCAGCCAAGAAACAGGGAAGAACTATGGCTACACCTTC. It translates to CASSQETGKNYGYTF.